This TCR beta chain derives from a study of T cells in Graves' hyperthyroidism and ophthalmopathy. Whole-study context: Pretreatment peripheral blood was obtained at initial diagnosis. Study-wide results and caveats: Among clonotypes expanded in thyroid above 0.001, most were also found in blood.

At least ten counts were recorded for this clonotype. Its antigen is still unknown. Each diagnosis drew on symptoms, thyroxine, TRAb, thyroid ultrasound and orbital computed tomography findings. The sample of blood was obtained at first hyperthyroidism diagnosis (before any ophthalmopathy symptoms). Trimming at V came to 6 bases and at J to 2 bases, leaving 4 bases not matched to a gene. The CDR3 totals 15 residues. Germline values: CDR1 MNHEY, CDR2 SVGEGT. Amplified TCR beta CDR3 regions derived from RNA transcripts. In the first-round RT-PCR of the TCR CDR3, the HTBI primer set was used. Each CDR3 protein gets one entry after TCRdb re-called the multiplex PCR reads with MiXCR. This table holds some 270,000 distinct CDR3 sequences, approximately 12% found once.

The source material was blood. This sequence was found in a woman aged 25 to 45 with Graves' hyperthyroidism that later progressed to Graves' ophthalmopathy. The V call is TRBV6-2 or TRBV6-3, the J call TRBJ2-5, with 12 nucleotides matching TRBD2. CDR3 loop: CASRWTSGMQETQYF. The CDR3 nucleotides read TGTGCCAGCAGATGGACTAGCGGGATGCAAGAGACCCAGTACTTC.